These 3 T cell receptor beta chains were sequenced from one sample in a study of Ad26.COV2.S vaccination and SARS-CoV-2 variants. Produced via immunoSEQ multiplex PCR; TCRdb's table is partial and in-frame only. This table holds roughly 100,000 clones, around 81% found once. Specimen: peripheral blood, collected after recovery from COVID-19. Receptor source: a human donor who had recovered from COVID-19.

This chain joins TRBV29-1 and TRBJ2-2; D possibly corresponds to TRBD2 (6 bases). The CDR3 consists of 14 residues. V was shortened by 4 bases and J by 2 bases, with 11 bases between the two germline ends. Germline values: CDR1 SQVTM, CDR2 ANQGSEA. Here the CDR3 reads CSVGGEINTGELFF. CDR3 DNA sequence: TGCAGCGTTGGGGGGGAAATAAACACCGGGGAGCTGTTTTTT.

This clone was observed a handful of times. The chain has TRBV3-1 (or the pseudogene TRBV3-2) and TRBJ1-6; no clear D. This CDR3 has 14 residues. Trimming left V 4 bases short and J 9 bases short, with 13 bases between. CDR1 and CDR2 (germline): LGHDT, YNNKEL (reference sequence). Written as DNA, the CDR3 is TGTGCCAGCAGCCCCACGGACGCCAGTTCACCCCTCCACTTT. It is translated as CASSPTDASSPLHF.

V is TRBV6-5 and J is TRBJ1-5; 11 bases fit TRBD1. V was clipped by 6 bases and J by 5 bases; unmatched bases: 3. Germline CDR1 MNHEY, CDR2 SVGAGI. This CDR3 is 14 amino acids long. The CDR3 sequence: CASRGTGGDQPQHF. For the CDR3, the DNA is TGTGCCAGCAGAGGGACAGGGGGAGATCAGCCCCAGCATTTT.